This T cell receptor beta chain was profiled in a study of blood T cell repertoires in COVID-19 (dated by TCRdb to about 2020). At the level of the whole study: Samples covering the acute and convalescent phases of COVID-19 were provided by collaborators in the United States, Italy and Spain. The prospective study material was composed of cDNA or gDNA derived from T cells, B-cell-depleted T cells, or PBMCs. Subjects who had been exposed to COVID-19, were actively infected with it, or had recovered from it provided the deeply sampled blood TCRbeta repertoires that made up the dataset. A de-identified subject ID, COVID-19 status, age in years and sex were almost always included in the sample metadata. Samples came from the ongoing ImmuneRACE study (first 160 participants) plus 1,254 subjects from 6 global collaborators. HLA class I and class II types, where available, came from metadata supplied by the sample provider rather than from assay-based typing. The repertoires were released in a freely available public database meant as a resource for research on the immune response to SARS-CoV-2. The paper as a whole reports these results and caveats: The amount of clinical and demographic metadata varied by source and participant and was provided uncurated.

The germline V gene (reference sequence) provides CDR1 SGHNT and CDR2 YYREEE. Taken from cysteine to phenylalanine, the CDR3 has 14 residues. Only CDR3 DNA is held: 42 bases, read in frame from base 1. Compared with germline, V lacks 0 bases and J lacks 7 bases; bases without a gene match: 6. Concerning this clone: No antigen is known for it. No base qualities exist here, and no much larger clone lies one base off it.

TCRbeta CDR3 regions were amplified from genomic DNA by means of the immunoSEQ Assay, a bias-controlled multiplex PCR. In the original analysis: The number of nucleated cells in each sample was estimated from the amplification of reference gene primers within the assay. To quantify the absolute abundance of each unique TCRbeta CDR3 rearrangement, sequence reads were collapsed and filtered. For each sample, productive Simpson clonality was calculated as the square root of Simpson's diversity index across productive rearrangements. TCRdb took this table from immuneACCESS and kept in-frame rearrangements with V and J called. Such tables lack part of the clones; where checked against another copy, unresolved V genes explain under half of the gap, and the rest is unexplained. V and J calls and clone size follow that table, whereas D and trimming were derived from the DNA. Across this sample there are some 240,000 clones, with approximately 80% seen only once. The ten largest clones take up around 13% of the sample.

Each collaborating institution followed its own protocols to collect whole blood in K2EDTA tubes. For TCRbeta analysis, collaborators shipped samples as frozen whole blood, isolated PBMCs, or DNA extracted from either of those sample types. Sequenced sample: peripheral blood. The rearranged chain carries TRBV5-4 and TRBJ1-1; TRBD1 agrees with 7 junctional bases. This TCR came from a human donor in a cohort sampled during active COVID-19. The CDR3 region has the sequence CASSLGRGSGEAFF. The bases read TGTGCCAGCAGCTTGGGCAGGGGGAGTGGTGAAGCTTTCTTT.